The 8 T cell receptor beta chains reported below all come from one sample, sequenced in a study of cytomegalovirus exposure and HLA in healthy donors (TCRdb year 2017). The library came from the immunoSEQ multiplex PCR assay. For the multiplex PCR, a mixture combining 60 forward primers for TCR Vbeta segments and 13 reverse primers for TCR Jbeta segments was used. In TCRdb, the immuneACCESS table is reduced to in-frame sequences with V and J assigned. These tables do not hold every clone; where another copy was compared, an unresolved V gene accounts for under half, and the others remain unexplained. Within this sample are roughly 140,000 clones, with approximately 78% of them counted one time only. The ten most abundant clones make up around 3% of the sample. What was sequenced was PBMCs. Receptors originate from a man in his forties in good health and CMV-seropositive.

This chain links TRBV6-5 with TRBJ1-2; 8 bases are shared with TRBD1. In germline, CDR1 is MNHEY, CDR2 SVGAGI. V lost 5 bases and J lost 5; bases outside the gene matches: 7. This CDR3 is 14 amino acids long. The CDR3 spells CASSKQGVLYGYTF. The DNA for the CDR3 is TGTGCCAGCAGTAAACAGGGGGTACTTTATGGCTACACCTTC.

The chain employs TRBV5-4 and TRBJ2-3, with D possibly being TRBD2 (5 bases). CDR3 length: 13 residues. Trimming took 2 bases from V and 6 from J, leaving 10 bases between them. The germline V gene encodes CDR1 SGHNT and CDR2 YYREEE (reference sequence). CDR3 residues: CASSFRGSDTQYF. The CDR3 coding sequence is TGTGCCAGCAGCTTCCGGGGTTCGGATACGCAGTATTTT.

The V call is TRBV19, the J call TRBJ1-5; a possible D gene is TRBD1 (5 bases). Germline lookup yields CDR1 LNHDA and CDR2 SQIVND (reference sequence). This CDR3 comprises 16 residues. V was cut by 7 bases and J by 4 bases, with 20 bases left in between. The CDR3 loop reads CASKRETGVGNQPQHF. CDR3 nucleotide sequence: TGTGCCAGTAAAAGGGAGACGGGGGTCGGTAATCAGCCCCAGCATTTT.

The chain has TRBV18 and TRBJ2-3, with D tentatively TRBD2 (5 bases). This CDR3 is built from 17 residues. From germline, CDR1 is KGHSH and CDR2 LQKENI. V was trimmed by 5 bases and J by 6 bases, leaving 24 bases between them. The CDR3 spells CASSKGSGAGPSDTQYF. The CDR3 nucleotides read TGTGCCAGCTCAAAAGGGAGCGGCGCGGGCCCGTCCGATACGCAGTATTTT. The full variable domain, completed using reference TRBV18 and TRBJ2-3, is NAGVMQNPRHLVRRRGQEARLRCSPMKGHSHVYWYRQLPEEGLKFMVYLQKENIIDESGMPKERFSAEFPKEGPSILRIQQVVRGDSAAYFCASSKGSGAGPSDTQYFGPGTRLTVL.

This clone was seen a single time. The rearrangement uses TRBV5-5 and TRBJ2-5, with 8 bases matching TRBD2. Germline lookup yields CDR1 SGHKS and CDR2 YYEKEE (reference sequence). The length of the CDR3 is 15 residues. V dropped 1 base and J dropped 2; count of bases not matched to a gene: 4. The CDR3 DNA follows: TGTGCCAGCAGCTTGTTCGCTAGCGGGCAAGAGACCCAGTACTTC. It codes for CASSLFASGQETQYF. The variable domain in full, with the rest retrieved from reference TRBV5-5 and TRBJ2-5, is DAGVTQSPTHLIKTRGQQVTLRCSPISGHKSVSWYQQVLGQGPQFIFQYYEKEERGRGNFPDRFSARQFPNYSSELNVNALLLGDSALYLCASSLFASGQETQYFGPGTRLLVL.

The chain joins TRBV21-1 to TRBJ2-7; the listed D gene, TRBD1, was not tested against the DNA. TRBV21-1 is a documented pseudogene. The CDR3 has 15 amino acids. CDR3 bases: TGTGCCAGCAGCAAAAGACAGGGGGCATACTACGAGCAGTACTTC. This translates into CASSKRQGAYYEQYF.

The rearrangement uses TRBV4-1 and TRBJ2-7; tentative D call: TRBD2 (5 bases). The CDR3 contains 18 residues. Germline CDR1 reads MGHRA; CDR2 reads YSYEKL. Trimming took 1 base from V and 0 from J, leaving 19 bases between them. CDR3 amino acids: CASSQADGKGLSSYEQYF. In DNA form, the CDR3 reads TGCGCCAGCAGCCAAGCCGACGGGAAGGGCCTCAGCTCCTACGAGCAGTACTTC.

The chain uses TRBV25-1 and TRBJ1-2; TRBD1 agrees at 8 bases. Unmatched junction bases numbered 6, after V lost 8 bases and J lost 4 bases. From germline, CDR1 is MGHDK and CDR2 SYGVNS. CDR3 length equals 13 residues. In DNA form, the CDR3 reads TGTGCCAGCTCGGGCGACAGGGGCTATGGCTACACCTTC. Its translation: CASSGDRGYGYTF.